These 32 T cell receptor beta chains originate from one sample sequenced in a study of T cell changes during pregnancy in multiple sclerosis. Libraries were prepared by immunoSEQ multiplex PCR; TCRdb keeps only in-frame clonotypes and omits some of them. The sample yields 75,000 to 95,000 clones, 93% seen once. This material consisted of peripheral blood, taken in the second trimester of pregnancy. Receptors originate from a female donor with multiple sclerosis, enrolled in a pregnancy study.

This rearrangement joins TRBV29-1 to TRBJ2-7, with a weak D call TRBD1 (5 bases). The CDR3 has 12 amino acids. Trimming shortened V by 4 bases and J by 5 bases, and 12 bases separated the two germline ends. Germline CDR1 SQVTM, CDR2 ANQGSEA. The CDR3 spells CSVARVGHEQYF. Written as DNA, the CDR3 is TGCAGCGTTGCCCGGGTGGGGCACGAGCAGTACTTC.

This sequence joins TRBV4-2 and TRBJ2-3; 15 bases are shared with TRBD2. Losses at the gene ends were 4 bases for V and 4 bases for J; bases not matched to a gene: 0. The CDR3 has 15 residues. CDR1 and CDR2 from the germline V gene are LGHNA and YNFKEQ. The CDR3 region is CASSRTSGGADTQYF. CDR3 nucleotide sequence: TGTGCCAGCAGCCGGACTAGCGGGGGGGCAGATACGCAGTATTTT.

DNA for the CDR3: TGTGCCAGCAGTTACATTGGGGACAGGGGATACGAGCAGTACTTC. This translates into CASSYIGDRGYEQYF. This rearrangement joins TRBV6-5 to TRBJ2-7, with TRBD1 identical over 10 bases. The V gene end was trimmed by 2 bases and the J gene end by 4 bases; junction bases not matched to a gene: 5. The CDR3 totals 15 residues. Germline CDR1 is MNHEY and CDR2 is SVGAGI.

The J gene is TRBJ1-1, the V gene TRBV5-1, with D perhaps matching TRBD1 (6 bases). The germline V and J ends were trimmed by 5 bases and 4 bases, with 12 bases remaining between them. Germline V lookup: CDR1 SGHRS, CDR2 YFSETQ. The CDR3 has 13 amino acids. CDR3 amino acids: CASRGVGGTEAFF. DNA of the CDR3: TGCGCCAGCAGAGGTGTAGGGGGCACTGAAGCTTTCTTT.

This clone was recorded only once. The CDR3 loop is CASSLGLGGQGFEQYF. CDR3 DNA sequence: TGTGCCAGCAGCTTAGGATTAGGGGGCCAGGGGTTCGAGCAGTACTTC. The V call is TRBV11-2, the J call TRBJ2-7, with 7 bases aligning to TRBD1. This CDR3 has 16 residues. Germline V gene data show CDR1 as SGHAT and CDR2 as FQNNGV. V was clipped by 1 base and J by 6 bases; unmatched bases: 12. The full variable domain, completed using reference TRBV11-2 and TRBJ2-7, is EAGVAQSPRYKIIEKRQSVAFWCNPISGHATLYWYQQILGQGPKLLIQFQNNGVVDDSQLPKDRFSAERLKGVDSTLKIQPAKLEDSAVYLCASSLGLGGQGFEQYFGPGTRLTVT.

This clone was seen a few times. CDR3 DNA sequence: TGTGCCAGCAGCTTTCGGACTAGCGGTAGCTCCTACAATGAGCAGTTCTTC. This codes for CASSFRTSGSSYNEQFF. The V gene is TRBV5-4, the J gene TRBJ2-1, with 10 bases aligning to TRBD2. Per the germline V gene, CDR1 is SGHNT and CDR2 is YYREEE (reference sequence). This CDR3 contains 17 residues. J gave up 0 bases and V 2 bases, and 5 bases lay outside the gene matches.

The chain joins TRBV9 to TRBJ1-5; D may be TRBD1 (6 bases). V was pared by 2 bases and J by 4 bases, with 10 bases between. Germline V gene data show CDR1 as SGDLS and CDR2 as YYNGEE. The CDR3 totals 14 residues. The CDR3: CASSVGGANQPQHF. DNA for the CDR3: TGTGCCAGCAGCGTTGGGGGGGCGAATCAGCCCCAGCATTTT.

This clone appeared a single time. The genes are TRBV6-5 and TRBJ2-2; a possible D gene is TRBD2 (5 bases). V was shortened by 5 bases and J by 0 bases, with 7 bases between the two germline ends. This CDR3 has 14 amino acids. From germline, CDR1 is MNHEY and CDR2 SVGAGI. The CDR3 loop reads CASSPGANTGELFF. CDR3 nucleotide sequence: TGTGCCAGCAGTCCCGGGGCGAACACCGGGGAGCTGTTTTTT.

V gene TRBV9 combines with J gene TRBJ2-7, with TRBD1 identical over 7 bases. V trimming: 0 bases; J trimming: 2 bases; junction bases outside the gene matches: 5. Germline assignment: CDR1 SGDLS and CDR2 YYNGEE. CDR3 length: 15 amino acids. As DNA, the CDR3 is TGTGCCAGCAGCGTAGGAGACAGGGATACCTACGAGCAGTACTTC. Translated, it gives CASSVGDRDTYEQYF.

This sequence joins TRBV5-1 and TRBJ2-3, with D possibly matching TRBD2 (6 bases). V dropped 0 bases and J dropped 6 bases, with 14 bases sitting between them. This CDR3 has 15 residues. Germline V gene sequence: CDR1 SGHRS, CDR2 YFSETQ. CDR3 amino acids: CASSLAAGPLDTQYF. CDR3 coding DNA: TGCGCCAGCAGCTTGGCCGCGGGGCCCCTGGATACGCAGTATTTT.

The genes are TRBV5-1 and TRBJ1-2, with 7 bases matching TRBD1. The CDR3 is 16 residues long. The V segment lost 5 bases and the J segment 0 bases; nucleotides outside the gene matches: 10. The germline V gene has CDR1 SGHRS and CDR2 YFSETQ. The DNA of the CDR3 is TGCGCCAGCAGTTATCAGGGGGATGGAGCTAACTATGGCTACACCTTC. Its protein product is CASSYQGDGANYGYTF.

This clone was observed once. The chain is built from TRBV19 and TRBJ2-1, with 7 bases lining up with TRBD1. In germline, CDR1 is LNHDA, CDR2 SQIVND (reference sequence). V trimming: 9 bases; J trimming: 4 bases; junction bases outside the gene matches: 12. This CDR3 region has 15 residues. DNA for the CDR3: TGTGCCAGCACAACCGGGACAGTGGGGTACAATGAGCAGTTCTTC. Translated, it gives CASTTGTVGYNEQFF.

The genes are TRBV7-9 and TRBJ2-7; D is perhaps TRBD2 (5 bases). The CDR3 consists of 14 residues. The germline V gene has CDR1 SEHNR and CDR2 FQNEAQ (reference sequence). V was clipped by 7 bases and J by 0 bases, with 13 bases between them. CDR3 nucleotides: TGTGCCAGCAAATTGGGGAGCTCCTCCTACGAGCAGTACTTC. It yields the protein CASKLGSSSYEQYF.

This chain joins TRBV19 and TRBJ2-7; TRBD2 matches 10 bases. CDR3 length equals 15 residues. The V and J ends lost 3 bases and 4 bases, in that order; junction bases with no gene match: 6. Germline values: CDR1 LNHDA, CDR2 SQIVND (reference sequence). The CDR3 reads CASSMTTSGQYEQYF. Written as DNA, the CDR3 is TGTGCCAGTAGTATGACGACTAGCGGGCAATACGAGCAGTACTTC.

This chain links TRBV5-1 with TRBJ1-4; TRBD1 might be the D (5 bases). V lost 1 base and J lost 0, with 7 bases in between. This CDR3 comprises 15 residues. The germline V gene encodes CDR1 SGHRS and CDR2 YFSETQ. The CDR3 reads CASSLQGATNEKLFF. The CDR3, as DNA: TGCGCCAGCAGCTTGCAGGGCGCAACTAATGAAAAACTGTTTTTT. Full variable domain (missing parts from reference TRBV5-1 and TRBJ1-4): KAGVTQTPRYLIKTRGQQVTLSCSPISGHRSVSWYQQTPGQGLQFLFEYFSETQRNKGNFPGRFSGRQFSNSRSEMNVSTLELGDSALYLCASSLQGATNEKLFFGSGTQLSVL.

This clone appeared once. This chain links TRBV5-1 with TRBJ1-1; 10 bases align to TRBD1. Germline lookup yields CDR1 SGHRS and CDR2 YFSETQ. V shed 4 bases, J shed 3 bases, and the junction held 18 bases outside the gene matches. This CDR3 region has 19 residues. The CDR3 sequence: CASSPGPRTGGIGYTEAFF. CDR3 coding DNA: TGCGCCAGCAGCCCGGGCCCTAGGACAGGGGGAATCGGTTACACTGAAGCTTTCTTT.

V gene TRBV2 combines with J gene TRBJ1-1; 8 nucleotides align to TRBD1. CDR1 is SNHLY, CDR2 FYNNEI, per germline. After removal of 2 bases from V and 8 bases from J, the junction contained 13 bases not matched to a gene. The CDR3 totals 16 residues. The CDR3 loop is CASSEWGTGPQSEAFF. The DNA for the CDR3 is TGTGCCAGCAGTGAATGGGGGACAGGACCTCAATCAGAAGCTTTCTTT.

This chain links TRBV10-3 with TRBJ1-2; 8 positions agree with TRBD1. The V and J ends lost 3 bases and 0 bases, in that order; junction bases with no gene match: 15. The CDR3 covers 19 residues. The V gene's germline CDR1 is ENHRY and CDR2 SYGVKD. In DNA form, the CDR3 reads TGTGCCATCAGTGAACATAAAATTCAGGGGGCGTCGGCTAACTATGGCTACACCTTC. It translates to CAISEHKIQGASANYGYTF.

As to this clone: The junction shows a germline mismatch at one end, possibly a read error. The V and J genes are TRBV27 and TRBJ1-1; D is uncertain. Germline-derived CDR1 and CDR2 are MNHEY and SMNVEV (reference sequence). The CDR3 is 14 amino acids. The CDR3 loop reads CASSLSGLNTEAFF. The DNA of the CDR3 is TGTGCCAGCAGCTTATCCGGGTTGAACACTGAAGCTTTCTTT.

The CDR3 DNA sequence: TGTGCCAGCAGCGTAGTCGGGACTCACACCGGGGAGCTGTTTTTT. Its translation is CASSVVGTHTGELFF. The rearrangement uses TRBV9 and TRBJ2-2, with D perhaps TRBD2 (6 bases). Trimming removed 0 bases at V and 3 bases at J, with 9 bases between. This CDR3 has 15 amino acids. Germline CDR1 SGDLS, CDR2 YYNGEE. Complete variable domain (other parts from reference TRBV9 and TRBJ2-2): DSGVTQTPKHLITATGQRVTLRCSPRSGDLSVYWYQQSLDQGLQFLIQYYNGEERAKGNILERFSAQQFPDLHSELNLSSLELGDSALYFCASSVVGTHTGELFFGEGSRLTVL.

CDR3 residues: CASSYGAGYTDTQYF. The CDR3 region has the DNA TGTGCCAGCAGTTACGGAGCGGGGTACACAGATACGCAGTATTTT. The rearrangement links TRBV6-5 to TRBJ2-3; 7 nucleotides align to TRBD2. Germline V lookup: CDR1 MNHEY, CDR2 SVGAGI. The V gene end was trimmed by 2 bases and the J gene end by 2 bases; junction bases not matched to a gene: 4. This CDR3 has 15 amino acids.

This chain links TRBV15 with TRBJ1-2, with 10 bases aligning to TRBD1. The J segment lost 5 bases and the V segment lost 3 bases, leaving 6 bases of the junction unmatched. The CDR3 totals 15 residues. Germline V gene sequence: CDR1 LNHNV, CDR2 YYDKDF (reference sequence). The CDR3 DNA sequence: TGTGCCACCAGCAGGGGGGGACAGGGGAGTTATGGCTACACCTTC. Its translation: CATSRGGQGSYGYTF.

V usage is TRBV2 and J usage is TRBJ1-5; D not resolved. CDR3 size: 14 residues. The germline V gene has CDR1 SNHLY and CDR2 FYNNEI. The ends were cut back, 4 bases at V and 0 bases at J, with 7 bases in the middle. CDR3 sequence reads: CASSGTYSNQPQHF. CDR3 nucleotides: TGTGCCAGCAGTGGGACTTATAGCAATCAGCCCCAGCATTTT. Based on the CDR3 plus reference TRBV2 and TRBJ1-5, the full variable domain is EPEVTQTPSHQVTQMGQEVILRCVPISNHLYFYWYRQILGQKVEFLVSFYNNEISEKSEIFDDQFSVERPDGSNFTLKIRSTKLEDSAMYFCASSGTYSNQPQHFGDGTRLSIL.

The count of this clone is one. The V gene is TRBV6-1, the J gene TRBJ1-6, with D tentatively TRBD1 (6 bases). Looked up from germline, CDR1 is MNHNS and CDR2 is SASEGT. V dropped 4 bases and J dropped 7 bases, with 17 bases sitting between them. The CDR3 has 16 amino acids. CDR3 in DNA: TGTGCCAGCAGTGTCCTTACCGGGACACCAAATTCACCCCTCCACTTT. Translated: CASSVLTGTPNSPLHF.

The genes are TRBV29-1 and TRBJ2-7, with 8 bases matching TRBD2. There are 12 residues in the CDR3. The germline gives CDR1 SQVTM, CDR2 ANQGSEA. V was clipped by 4 bases and J by 4 bases; unmatched bases: 3. The CDR3 here is CSVAGGRYEQYF. DNA for the CDR3: TGCAGCGTTGCGGGGGGGCGGTACGAGCAGTACTTC.

This clone has a handful of counts. The chain uses TRBV6-5 and TRBJ2-2, with D hard to call. Germline V lookup: CDR1 MNHEY, CDR2 SVGAGI. V was trimmed by 0 bases and J by 3 bases, leaving 8 bases between them. CDR3 size: 15 residues. The CDR3 bases are TGTGCCAGCAGTTACTCTCTCGGGTACACCGGGGAGCTGTTTTTT. Amino acid sequence: CASSYSLGYTGELFF.

The V and J genes are TRBV5-1 and TRBJ2-1, with a weak D call TRBD2 (6 bases). V was cut by 1 base and J by 9 bases, with 8 bases left in between. The CDR3 extends over 12 amino acids. CDR1 and CDR2 from the germline V gene are SGHRS and YFSETQ. The CDR3 loop reads CASSLQEGEQFF. The DNA for the CDR3 is TGCGCCAGCAGCTTGCAGGAGGGTGAGCAGTTCTTC.

Here the CDR3 DNA reads TGTGCCACCAGCCGTACGTACGGTGCAACTAATGAAAAACTGTTTTTT. It codes for CATSRTYGATNEKLFF. The genes are TRBV15 and TRBJ1-4; D remains unclear. CDR1 and CDR2 (germline): LNHNV, YYDKDF (reference sequence). The V gene lost 5 bases and the J gene lost 0 bases, with 13 bases spanning the gap. The CDR3 spans 16 residues.

The chain is built from TRBV7-9 and TRBJ1-5; D not certain. The V end lost 1 base, the J end lost 8 bases, and 21 bases lay between the germline ends. Germline V gene sequence: CDR1 SEHNR, CDR2 FQNEAQ (reference sequence). The CDR3 sequence is 17 residues long. CDR3 DNA sequence: TGTGCCAGCAGCTTAGTTGCTGTCGGCAGGCCGCCTAAGCCCCAGCATTTT. Its translation: CASSLVAVGRPPKPQHF.

J is TRBJ2-7 and V is TRBV6-5, with 8 bases that match TRBD1. The V segment lost 6 bases and the J segment 2 bases; nucleotides outside the gene matches: 9. Germline CDR1 and CDR2: MNHEY and SVGAGI. The CDR3 is made up of 15 amino acids. The CDR3 DNA follows: TGTGCCAGCAGGCCCAGGACAGGGCTAACCTACGAGCAGTACTTC. Translated, it gives CASRPRTGLTYEQYF.

This rearrangement joins TRBV7-9 to TRBJ1-1, with TRBD1 matching over 7 bases. Germline V lookup: CDR1 SEHNR, CDR2 FQNEAQ (reference sequence). V dropped 5 bases and J dropped 1; count of bases not matched to a gene: 10. The CDR3 is made up of 16 amino acids. CDR3 amino acids: CASSPTRDRANTEAFF. As DNA, the CDR3 is TGTGCCAGCAGCCCCACCCGTGACAGGGCGAACACTGAAGCTTTCTTT.

The gene calls are TRBV7-3 and TRBJ2-5; TRBD2 aligns across 8 bases. CDR1 and CDR2 (germline): SGHTA, FQGTGA. This CDR3 contains 16 residues. Trimming took 5 bases from V and 4 from J; bases not matched to a gene: 12. Here the CDR3 reads CASSPLGGAVGETQYF. CDR3 in DNA: TGTGCCAGCAGCCCACTCGGGGGGGCCGTGGGAGAGACCCAGTACTTC.